These T cell receptor beta chains were read from a single sample in a study of T cells in Graves' hyperthyroidism and ophthalmopathy. TCRdb re-derived calls from the multiplex PCR reads in MiXCR, one entry per CDR3 protein. The table records 750,000 to 900,000 distinct CDR3 sequences, roughly 40% of them present only once. The specimen was blood. These TCRs come from a man aged 18 to 35 with Graves' hyperthyroidism. Each CDR3 is given with its conserved first and last residue. Fields, in order: CDR3 protein, D gene, J gene, V gene. D genes are given only for firm matches.

cdr3_aa: CASSYSTRGARYGYTF; d_call: -; j_call: TRBJ1-2; v_call: TRBV6-2/TRBV6-3
cdr3_aa: CSARVRGQGYNSPLHF; d_call: TRBD1; j_call: TRBJ1-6; v_call: TRBV20-1
cdr3_aa: CSQGQGAEAFF; d_call: TRBD1; j_call: TRBJ1-1; v_call: TRBV29-1
cdr3_aa: CATRDRLLYEQYF; d_call: -; j_call: TRBJ2-7; v_call: TRBV10-3
cdr3_aa: CSARDLAQTEAFF; d_call: -; j_call: TRBJ1-1; v_call: TRBV20-1
cdr3_aa: CASSQATGTQETQYF; d_call: -; j_call: TRBJ2-5; v_call: TRBV4-1
cdr3_aa: CSAMPGRVEKLFF; d_call: -; j_call: TRBJ1-4; v_call: TRBV20-1
cdr3_aa: CSAAPARRVGETQYF; d_call: -; j_call: TRBJ2-5; v_call: TRBV20-1
cdr3_aa: CASSLTVTSYEQYF; d_call: -; j_call: TRBJ2-7; v_call: TRBV7-9
cdr3_aa: CASSYRNVLEGGDGYTF; d_call: -; j_call: TRBJ1-2; v_call: TRBV6-6
cdr3_aa: CASSLGYRGGDEQYF; d_call: TRBD1; j_call: TRBJ2-7; v_call: TRBV12-3/TRBV12-4
cdr3_aa: CASRQAGTGGANYGYTF; d_call: TRBD1; j_call: TRBJ1-2; v_call: TRBV9
cdr3_aa: CAGSLTSGSHGELFF; d_call: TRBD2; j_call: TRBJ2-2; v_call: TRBV2
cdr3_aa: CASSLSPTGEETQYF; d_call: -; j_call: TRBJ2-5; v_call: TRBV7-2
cdr3_aa: CASSVARGPFFGELFF; d_call: -; j_call: TRBJ2-2; v_call: TRBV9
cdr3_aa: CSVGYGETDLYGYTF; d_call: -; j_call: TRBJ1-2; v_call: TRBV29-1
cdr3_aa: CASSLGTVREKLFF; d_call: TRBD1; j_call: TRBJ1-4; v_call: TRBV7-9
cdr3_aa: CSARDEGLKETQYF; d_call: -; j_call: TRBJ2-5; v_call: TRBV20-1
cdr3_aa: CASSVNRVYHEQYF; d_call: -; j_call: TRBJ2-7; v_call: TRBV12-3/TRBV12-4
cdr3_aa: CASRSTQSSGNTIYF; d_call: -; j_call: TRBJ1-3; v_call: TRBV12-3/TRBV12-4
cdr3_aa: CSVGRVMNTEAFF; d_call: -; j_call: TRBJ1-1; v_call: TRBV29-1
cdr3_aa: CASRTGIAGYTF; d_call: TRBD1; j_call: TRBJ1-2; v_call: TRBV19
cdr3_aa: CAGSLTGDGYTF; d_call: TRBD1; j_call: TRBJ1-2; v_call: TRBV11-2
cdr3_aa: CATSSLGLAGVETQYF; d_call: TRBD2; j_call: TRBJ2-5; v_call: TRBV15
cdr3_aa: CASSLGLVQSGETQYF; d_call: -; j_call: TRBJ2-5; v_call: TRBV5-6
cdr3_aa: CASSRLAGGENEQYF; d_call: TRBD2; j_call: TRBJ2-7; v_call: TRBV7-3
cdr3_aa: CATSRRTGEYEQYF; d_call: TRBD1; j_call: TRBJ2-7; v_call: TRBV15
cdr3_aa: CASSPLSTGNDGYTF; d_call: TRBD1; j_call: TRBJ1-2; v_call: TRBV19
cdr3_aa: CASSRQSMTAFF; d_call: -; j_call: TRBJ1-1; v_call: TRBV12-3/TRBV12-4
cdr3_aa: CASSYGSGTTEAFF; d_call: -; j_call: TRBJ1-1; v_call: TRBV6-2/TRBV6-3
cdr3_aa: CASLGDARNYEQYF; d_call: -; j_call: TRBJ2-7; v_call: TRBV11-1
cdr3_aa: CSVDEGQEPYEQYF; d_call: TRBD1; j_call: TRBJ2-7; v_call: TRBV29-1
cdr3_aa: CSVADRGTEKLFF; d_call: TRBD1; j_call: TRBJ1-4; v_call: TRBV29-1
cdr3_aa: CASSLTPGPDSGASVLTF; d_call: -; j_call: TRBJ2-6; v_call: TRBV5-1
cdr3_aa: CASSFVQKGVYEQYF; d_call: -; j_call: TRBJ2-7; v_call: TRBV12-3/TRBV12-4